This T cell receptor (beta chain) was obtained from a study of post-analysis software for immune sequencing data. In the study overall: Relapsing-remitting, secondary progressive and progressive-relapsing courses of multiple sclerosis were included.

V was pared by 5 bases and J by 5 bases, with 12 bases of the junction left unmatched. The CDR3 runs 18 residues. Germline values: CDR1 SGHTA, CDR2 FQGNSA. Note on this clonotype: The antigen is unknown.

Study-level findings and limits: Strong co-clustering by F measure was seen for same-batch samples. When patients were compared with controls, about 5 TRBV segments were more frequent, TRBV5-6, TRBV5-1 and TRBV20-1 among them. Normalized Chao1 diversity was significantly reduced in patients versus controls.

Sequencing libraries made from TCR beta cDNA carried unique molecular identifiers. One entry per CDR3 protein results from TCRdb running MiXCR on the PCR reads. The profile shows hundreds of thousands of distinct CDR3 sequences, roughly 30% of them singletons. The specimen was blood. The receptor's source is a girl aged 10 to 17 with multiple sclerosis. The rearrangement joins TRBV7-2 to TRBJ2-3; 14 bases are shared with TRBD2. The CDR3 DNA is TGTGCCAGCAGCCCAACGGGACTAGCGGGAGTAGGTATAGATACGCAGTATTTT. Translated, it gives CASSPTGLAGVGIDTQYF.